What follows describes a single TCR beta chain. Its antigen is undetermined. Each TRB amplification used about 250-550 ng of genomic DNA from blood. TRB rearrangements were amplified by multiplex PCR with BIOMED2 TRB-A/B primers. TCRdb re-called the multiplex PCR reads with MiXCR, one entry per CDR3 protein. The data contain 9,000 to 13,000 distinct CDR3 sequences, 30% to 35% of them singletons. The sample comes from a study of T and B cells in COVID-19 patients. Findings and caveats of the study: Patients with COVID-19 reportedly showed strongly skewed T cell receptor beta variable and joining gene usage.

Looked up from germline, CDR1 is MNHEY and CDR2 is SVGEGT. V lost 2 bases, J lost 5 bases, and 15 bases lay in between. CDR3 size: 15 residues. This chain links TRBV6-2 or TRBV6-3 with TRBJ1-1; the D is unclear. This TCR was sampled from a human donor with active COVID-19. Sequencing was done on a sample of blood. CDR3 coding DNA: TGTGCCAGCAGTTACAAGTCCCATGTCCTAACTGAAGCTTTCTTT. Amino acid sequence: CASSYKSHVLTEAFF.